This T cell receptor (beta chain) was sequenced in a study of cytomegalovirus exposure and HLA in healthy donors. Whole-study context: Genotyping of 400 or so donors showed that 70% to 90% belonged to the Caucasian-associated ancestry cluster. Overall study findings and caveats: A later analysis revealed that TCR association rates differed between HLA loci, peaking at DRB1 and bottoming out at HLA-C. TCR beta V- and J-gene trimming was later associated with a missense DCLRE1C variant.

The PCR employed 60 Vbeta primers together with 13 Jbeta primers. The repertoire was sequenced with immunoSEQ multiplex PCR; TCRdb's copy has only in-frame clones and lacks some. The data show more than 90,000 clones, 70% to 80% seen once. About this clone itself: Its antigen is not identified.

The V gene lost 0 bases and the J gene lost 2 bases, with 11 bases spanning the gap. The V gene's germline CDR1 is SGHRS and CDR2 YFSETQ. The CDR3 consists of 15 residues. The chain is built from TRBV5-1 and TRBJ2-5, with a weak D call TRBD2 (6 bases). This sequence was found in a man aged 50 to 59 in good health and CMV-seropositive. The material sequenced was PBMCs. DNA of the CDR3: TGCGCCAGCAGCTTGGGCGTCGGAGGGCAAGAGACCCAGTACTTC. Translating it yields CASSLGVGGQETQYF.